This TCR beta chain derives from a study of post-analysis software for immune sequencing data. Study-level findings and limits: Roughly five TRBV segments were significantly more frequent in patients than in controls. TRBV5-6, TRBV5-1 and TRBV20-1 were among these segments. Significantly lower normalized Chao1 diversity was seen in multiple sclerosis patients than in controls.

Worth noting for this clonotype: The target antigen is unknown.

Looked up from germline, CDR1 is SGHTA and CDR2 is FQGNSA. Trimming stripped 6 bases from V and 9 bases from J, with 15 bases between. The CDR3 extends over 14 amino acids. Incorporated into the TCR beta cDNA libraries were unique molecular identifiers, which served to reduce PCR and sequencing biases. MiXCR was run by TCRdb on the PCR reads, yielding one entry per CDR3 protein. The sample includes around 710,000 distinct CDR3 sequences, about 43% of them seen just once. The sequencing sample was made of blood. This receptor was taken from a girl between 10 and 17 years old with multiple sclerosis. The V and J genes are TRBV7-2 and TRBJ1-6, with D possibly being TRBD1 (5 bases). The CDR3 DNA follows: TGTGCCAGCAGGGTGTGGCAGGGACCTTCACCCCTCCACTTT. Translated: CASRVWQGPSPLHF.